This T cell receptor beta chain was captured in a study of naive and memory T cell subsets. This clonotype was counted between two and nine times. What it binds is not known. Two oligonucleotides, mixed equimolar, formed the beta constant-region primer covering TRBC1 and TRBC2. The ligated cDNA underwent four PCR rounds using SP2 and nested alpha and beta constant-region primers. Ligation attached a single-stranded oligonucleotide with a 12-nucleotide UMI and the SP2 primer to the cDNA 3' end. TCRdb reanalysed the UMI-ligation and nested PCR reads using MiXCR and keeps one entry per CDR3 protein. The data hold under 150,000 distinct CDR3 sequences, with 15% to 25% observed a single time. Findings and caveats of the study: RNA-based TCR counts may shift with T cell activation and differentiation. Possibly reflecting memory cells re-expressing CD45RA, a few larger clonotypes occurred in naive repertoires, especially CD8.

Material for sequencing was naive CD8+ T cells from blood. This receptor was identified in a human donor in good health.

Here the CDR3 reads CASSSSGTGFDEQYF. As DNA, the CDR3 is TGTGCCAGCAGTTCCTCCGGGACAGGGTTCGACGAGCAGTACTTC. The V call is TRBV12-3 or TRBV12-4, the J call TRBJ2-7; 9 bases agree with TRBD1. This CDR3 spans 15 amino acids. Trimming cost V 4 bases and J 5 bases; bases outside gene matches: 9.